This T cell receptor (beta chain) was observed in a study of blood T cell repertoires in COVID-19. Study as a whole: The United States, Italy and Spain provided the acute and convalescent COVID-19 samples. PBMCs, B-cell-depleted T cells, or T cells provided the cDNA or gDNA that made up the material.

Original data processing: The authors estimated nucleated cell counts from reference gene primer amplification. TCRdb's copy holds only in-frame clones and misses some; the assay was immunoSEQ multiplex PCR. D and trimming come from the DNA, and the V and J calls and clone size come from that table. Here the sample spans more than 300,000 clones, 87% being singletons. Seattle cases were enrolled at active infection and followed longitudinally. Per the germline V gene, CDR1 is SGDLS and CDR2 is YYNGEE. The length of the CDR3 is 14 residues. V lost 3 bases, J lost 7 bases, and 13 bases lay in between. Input material: peripheral blood. The TCR comes from a woman between 45 and 60 years old with COVID-19, enrolled during active disease. The genes are TRBV9 and TRBJ1-4; TRBD1 is a possible D gene (6 bases). The DNA of the CDR3 is TGTGCCAGCAGCGCGACAGGTAACTCTGAAAAACTGTTTTTT. Its protein is CASSATGNSEKLFF.